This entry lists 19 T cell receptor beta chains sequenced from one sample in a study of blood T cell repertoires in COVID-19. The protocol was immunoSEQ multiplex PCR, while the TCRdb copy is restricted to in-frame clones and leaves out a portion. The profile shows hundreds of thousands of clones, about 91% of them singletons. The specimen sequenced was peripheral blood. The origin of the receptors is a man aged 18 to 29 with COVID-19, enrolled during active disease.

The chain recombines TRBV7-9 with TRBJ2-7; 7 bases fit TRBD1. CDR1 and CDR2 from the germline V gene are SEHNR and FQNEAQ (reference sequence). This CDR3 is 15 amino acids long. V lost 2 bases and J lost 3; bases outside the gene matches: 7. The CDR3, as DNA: TGTGCCAGCAGCTTACGCCAGGGGGAAGACTACGAGCAGTACTTC. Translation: CASSLRQGEDYEQYF.

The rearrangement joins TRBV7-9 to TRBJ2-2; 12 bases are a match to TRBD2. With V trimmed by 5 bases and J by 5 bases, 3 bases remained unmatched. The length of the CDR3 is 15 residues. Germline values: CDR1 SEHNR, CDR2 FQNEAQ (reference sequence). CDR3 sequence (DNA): TGTGCCAGCAGCGTACTAGCGGGGGGAACCGGGGAGCTGTTTTTT. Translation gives CASSVLAGGTGELFF.

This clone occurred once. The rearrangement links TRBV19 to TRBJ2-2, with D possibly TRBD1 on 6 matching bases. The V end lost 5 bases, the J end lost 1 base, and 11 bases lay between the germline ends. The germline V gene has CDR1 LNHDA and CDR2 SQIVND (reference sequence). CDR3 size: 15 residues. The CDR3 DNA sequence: TGTGCCAGTAGTTTGGGACATCGGAACACCGGGGAGCTGTTTTTT. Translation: CASSLGHRNTGELFF.

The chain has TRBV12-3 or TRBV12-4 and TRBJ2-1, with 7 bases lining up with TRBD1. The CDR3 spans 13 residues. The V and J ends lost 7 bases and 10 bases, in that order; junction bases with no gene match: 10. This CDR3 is CASNNDRVREQFF. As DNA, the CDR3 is TGTGCCAGCAATAACGACAGGGTGCGGGAGCAGTTCTTC.

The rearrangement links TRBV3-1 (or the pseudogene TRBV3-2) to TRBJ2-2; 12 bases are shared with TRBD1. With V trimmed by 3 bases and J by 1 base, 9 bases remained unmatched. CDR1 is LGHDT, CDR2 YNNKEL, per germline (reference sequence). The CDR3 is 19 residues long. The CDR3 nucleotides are TGTGCCAGCAGCCAGTACGGGACAGGGGGCCCCTTGAACACCGGGGAGCTGTTTTTT. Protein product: CASSQYGTGGPLNTGELFF.

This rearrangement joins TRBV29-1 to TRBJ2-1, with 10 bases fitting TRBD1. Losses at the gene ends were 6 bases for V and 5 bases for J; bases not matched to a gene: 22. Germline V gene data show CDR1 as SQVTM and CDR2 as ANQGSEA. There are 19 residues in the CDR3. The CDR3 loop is CSVGTQDRGNFAGHNEQFF. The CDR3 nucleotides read TGCAGCGTGGGAACCCAGGACAGGGGGAATTTCGCCGGTCACAATGAGCAGTTCTTC.

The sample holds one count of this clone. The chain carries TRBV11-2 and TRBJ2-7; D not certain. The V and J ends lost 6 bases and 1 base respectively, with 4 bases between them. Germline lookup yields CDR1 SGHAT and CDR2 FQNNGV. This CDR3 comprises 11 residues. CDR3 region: CASRESYEQYF. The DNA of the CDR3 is TGTGCCAGCAGGGAGTCCTACGAGCAGTACTTC.

CDR3 sequence (DNA): TGTGCCAGCAGCTTCCGACTAGCGGGGGGAGAGACCCAGTACTTC. Its translation is CASSFRLAGGETQYF. The chain links TRBV5-6 to TRBJ2-5, with 13 bases fitting TRBD2. This CDR3 contains 15 residues. CDR1 and CDR2 from the germline V gene are SGHDT and YYEEEE. V gave up 2 bases and J gave up 4 bases; unmatched junction bases: 2.

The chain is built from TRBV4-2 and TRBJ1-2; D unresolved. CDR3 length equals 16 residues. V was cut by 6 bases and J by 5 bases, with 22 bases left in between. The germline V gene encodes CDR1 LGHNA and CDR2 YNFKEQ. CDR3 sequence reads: CASSRLGIETNYGYTF. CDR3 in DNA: TGTGCCAGCAGTCGACTCGGGATAGAGACCAATTATGGCTACACCTTC.

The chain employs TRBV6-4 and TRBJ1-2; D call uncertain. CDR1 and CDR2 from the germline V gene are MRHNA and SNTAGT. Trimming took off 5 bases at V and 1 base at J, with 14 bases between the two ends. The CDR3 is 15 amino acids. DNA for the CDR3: TGTGCCAGCAGTTCTGACGGGAGGGATAACTATGGCTACACCTTC. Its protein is CASSSDGRDNYGYTF.

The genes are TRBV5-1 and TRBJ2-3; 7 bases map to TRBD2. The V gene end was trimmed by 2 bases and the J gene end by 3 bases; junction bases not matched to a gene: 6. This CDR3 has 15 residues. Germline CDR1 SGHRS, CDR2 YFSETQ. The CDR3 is CASSFRVGGTDTQYF. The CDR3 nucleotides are TGCGCCAGCAGCTTTAGGGTCGGGGGGACAGATACGCAGTATTTT.

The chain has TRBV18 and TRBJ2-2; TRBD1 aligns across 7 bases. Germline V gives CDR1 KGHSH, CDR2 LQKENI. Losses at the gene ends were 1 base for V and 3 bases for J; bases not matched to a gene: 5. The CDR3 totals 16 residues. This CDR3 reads CASSPLGGRDTGELFF. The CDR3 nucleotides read TGTGCCAGCTCACCACTAGGGGGCCGGGACACCGGGGAGCTGTTTTTT.

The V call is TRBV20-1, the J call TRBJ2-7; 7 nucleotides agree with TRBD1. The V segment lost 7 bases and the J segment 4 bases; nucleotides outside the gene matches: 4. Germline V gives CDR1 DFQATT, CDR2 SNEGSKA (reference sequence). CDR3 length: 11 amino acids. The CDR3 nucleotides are TGCAGTGGTCTCAGGGGGTACGAGCAGTACTTC. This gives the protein CSGLRGYEQYF.

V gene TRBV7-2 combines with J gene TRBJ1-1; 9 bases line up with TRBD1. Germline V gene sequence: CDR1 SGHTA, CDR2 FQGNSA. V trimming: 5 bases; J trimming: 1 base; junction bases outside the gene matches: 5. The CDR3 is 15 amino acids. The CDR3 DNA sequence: TGTGCCAGCAGCCTGGACAGGGGAGGGAACACTGAAGCTTTCTTT. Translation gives CASSLDRGGNTEAFF.

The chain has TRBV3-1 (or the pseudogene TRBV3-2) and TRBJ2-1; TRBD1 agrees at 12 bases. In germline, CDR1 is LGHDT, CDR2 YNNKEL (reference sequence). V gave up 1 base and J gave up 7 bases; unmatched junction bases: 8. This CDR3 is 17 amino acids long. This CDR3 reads CASSQVPGQGARNEQFF. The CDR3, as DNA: TGTGCCAGCAGCCAAGTCCCGGGACAGGGGGCGCGGAATGAGCAGTTCTTC.

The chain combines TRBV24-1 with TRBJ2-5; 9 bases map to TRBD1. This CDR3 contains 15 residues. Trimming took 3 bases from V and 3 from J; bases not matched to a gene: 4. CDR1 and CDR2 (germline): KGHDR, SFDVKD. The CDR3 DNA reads TGTGCCACCAGTGATCCCGGGACAGGGAAAGAGACCCAGTACTTC. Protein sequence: CATSDPGTGKETQYF.

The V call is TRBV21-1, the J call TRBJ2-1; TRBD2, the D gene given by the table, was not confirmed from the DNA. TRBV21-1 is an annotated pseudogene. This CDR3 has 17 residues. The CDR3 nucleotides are TGTGCCAGCCGCCGGGACTACACCGGTGGGTCCTACAATGAGCAGTTCTTC. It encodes CASRRDYTGGSYNEQFF.

The CDR3 sequence is CASSLGPGTGDYTF. The CDR3 DNA reads TGTGCCAGCAGCTTAGGTCCCGGGACAGGGGACTACACCTTC. This chain joins TRBV7-6 and TRBJ1-2; 10 bases align to TRBD1. This CDR3 spans 14 amino acids. Germline V gene lookup returns CDR1 SGHVS and CDR2 FNYEAQ. The trim removed 1 base at V and 10 bases at J, leaving 6 bases unmatched.

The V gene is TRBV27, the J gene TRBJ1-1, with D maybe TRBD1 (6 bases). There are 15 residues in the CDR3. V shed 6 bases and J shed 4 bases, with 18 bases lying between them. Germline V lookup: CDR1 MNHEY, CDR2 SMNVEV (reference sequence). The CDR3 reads CASRKGGGLGTEAFF. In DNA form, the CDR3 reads TGTGCCAGCAGGAAAGGGGGGGGCCTCGGCACTGAAGCTTTCTTT.